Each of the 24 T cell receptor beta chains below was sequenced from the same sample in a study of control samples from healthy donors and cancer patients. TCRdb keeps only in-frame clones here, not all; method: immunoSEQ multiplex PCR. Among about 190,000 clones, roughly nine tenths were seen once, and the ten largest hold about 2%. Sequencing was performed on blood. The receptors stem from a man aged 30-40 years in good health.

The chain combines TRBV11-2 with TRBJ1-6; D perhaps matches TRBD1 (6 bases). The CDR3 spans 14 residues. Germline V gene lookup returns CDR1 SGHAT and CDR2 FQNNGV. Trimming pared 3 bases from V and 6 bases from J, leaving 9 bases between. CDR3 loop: CASSFNRANSPLHF. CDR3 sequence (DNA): TGTGCCAGCAGCTTTAACAGGGCTAATTCACCCCTCCACTTT. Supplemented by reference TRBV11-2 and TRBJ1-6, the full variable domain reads EAGVAQSPRYKIIEKRQSVAFWCNPISGHATLYWYQQILGQGPKLLIQFQNNGVVDDSQLPKDRFSAERLKGVDSTLKIQPAKLEDSAVYLCASSFNRANSPLHFGNGTRLTVT.

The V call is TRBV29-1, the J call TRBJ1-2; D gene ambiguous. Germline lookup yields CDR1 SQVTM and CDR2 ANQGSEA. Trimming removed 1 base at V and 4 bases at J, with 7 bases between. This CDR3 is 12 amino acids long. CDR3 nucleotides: TGCAGCGTTGAAGGGGGTTCCTATGGCTACACCTTC. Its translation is CSVEGGSYGYTF.

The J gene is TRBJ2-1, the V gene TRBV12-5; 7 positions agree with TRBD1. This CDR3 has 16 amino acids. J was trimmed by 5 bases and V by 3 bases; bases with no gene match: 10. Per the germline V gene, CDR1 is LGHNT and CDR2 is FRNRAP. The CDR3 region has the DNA TGTGCTAGTGGTTTCGAGGCCGGGACAGACAACAATGAGCAGTTCTTC. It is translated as CASGFEAGTDNNEQFF.

CDR3 residues: CASSSSLGGEADTQYF. The CDR3 DNA sequence: TGTGCCAGCAGCTCCTCCCTCGGGGGAGAAGCAGATACGCAGTATTTT. V gene TRBV11-3 combines with J gene TRBJ2-3; D possibly corresponds to TRBD2 (6 bases). The CDR3 totals 16 residues. Between the trimmed V and J ends, which lost 4 bases and 4 bases, there was a span of 18 bases. Germline CDR1 is SGHNT and CDR2 is YENEEA.

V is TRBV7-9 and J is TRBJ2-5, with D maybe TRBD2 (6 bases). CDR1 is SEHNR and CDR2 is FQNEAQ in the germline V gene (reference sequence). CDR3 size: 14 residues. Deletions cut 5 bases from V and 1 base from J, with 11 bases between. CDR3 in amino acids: CASSLGGVQETQYF. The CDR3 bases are TGTGCCAGCAGCCTCGGAGGGGTCCAAGAGACCCAGTACTTC. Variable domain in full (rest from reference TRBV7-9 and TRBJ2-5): DTGVSQNPRHKITKRGQNVTFRCDPISEHNRLYWYRQTLGQGPEFLTYFQNEAQLEKSRLLSDRFSAERPKGSFSTLEIQRTEQGDSAMYLCASSLGGVQETQYFGPGTRLLVL.

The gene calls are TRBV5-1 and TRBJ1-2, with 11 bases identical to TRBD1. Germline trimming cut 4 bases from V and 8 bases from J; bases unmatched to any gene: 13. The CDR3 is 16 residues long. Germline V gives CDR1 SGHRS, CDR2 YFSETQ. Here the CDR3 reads CASSISGQGARGGYTF. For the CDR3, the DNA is TGCGCCAGCAGCATCTCCGGACAGGGGGCGCGGGGAGGCTACACCTTC.

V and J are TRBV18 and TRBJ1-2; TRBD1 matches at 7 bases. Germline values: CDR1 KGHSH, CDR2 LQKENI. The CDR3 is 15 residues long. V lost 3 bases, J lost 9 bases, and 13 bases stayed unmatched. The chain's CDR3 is CASSPQVDRARSYTF. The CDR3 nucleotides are TGTGCCAGCTCACCCCAAGTTGACAGGGCTAGAAGCTACACCTTC. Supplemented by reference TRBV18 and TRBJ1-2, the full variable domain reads NAGVMQNPRHLVRRRGQEARLRCSPMKGHSHVYWYRQLPEEGLKFMVYLQKENIIDESGMPKERFSAEFPKEGPSILRIQQVVRGDSAAYFCASSPQVDRARSYTFGSGTRLTVV.

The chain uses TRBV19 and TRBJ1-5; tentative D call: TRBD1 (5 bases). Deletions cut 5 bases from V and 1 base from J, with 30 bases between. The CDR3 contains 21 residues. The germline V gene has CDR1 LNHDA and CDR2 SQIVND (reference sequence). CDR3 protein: CASSHKSAFFAGLWSNQPQHF. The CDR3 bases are TGTGCCAGTAGTCATAAGTCGGCCTTCTTTGCGGGGCTATGGAGCAATCAGCCCCAGCATTTT. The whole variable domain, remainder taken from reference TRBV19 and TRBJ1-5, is DGGITQSPKYLFRKEGQNVTLSCEQNLNHDAMYWYRQDPGQGLRLIYYSQIVNDFQKGDIAEGYSVSREKKESFPLTVTSAQKNPTAFYLCASSHKSAFFAGLWSNQPQHFGDGTRLSIL.

The CDR3 loop is CASSWIGPTNTGELFF. CDR3 DNA: TGCGCCAGCAGTTGGATCGGGCCCACCAACACCGGGGAGCTGTTTTTT. This chain connects TRBV5-1 to TRBJ2-2; D call uncertain. CDR3 length: 16 amino acids. V was shortened by 5 bases and J by 2 bases, with 16 bases between the two germline ends. Germline CDR1 reads SGHRS; CDR2 reads YFSETQ.

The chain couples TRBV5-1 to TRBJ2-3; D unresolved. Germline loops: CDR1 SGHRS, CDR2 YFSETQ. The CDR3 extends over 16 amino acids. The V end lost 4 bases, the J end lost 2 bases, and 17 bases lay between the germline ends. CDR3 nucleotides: TGCGCCAGCAGCCCCACAGAGAACATCTTCACAGATACGCAGTATTTT. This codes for CASSPTENIFTDTQYF.

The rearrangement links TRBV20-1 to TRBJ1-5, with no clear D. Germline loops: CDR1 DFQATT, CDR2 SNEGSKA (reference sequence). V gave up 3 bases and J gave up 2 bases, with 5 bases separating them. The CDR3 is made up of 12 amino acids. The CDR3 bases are TGCAGTGCTAGTGCCGGCAATCAGCCCCAGCATTTT. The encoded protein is CSASAGNQPQHF.

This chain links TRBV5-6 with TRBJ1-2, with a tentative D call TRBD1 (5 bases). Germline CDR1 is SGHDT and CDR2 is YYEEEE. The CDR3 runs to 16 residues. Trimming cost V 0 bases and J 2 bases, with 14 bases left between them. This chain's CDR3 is CASSLAFDSNNYGYTF. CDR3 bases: TGTGCCAGCAGCTTGGCTTTTGACAGCAACAACTATGGCTACACCTTC.

Here the CDR3 DNA reads TGTGCCAGCACAAGGCAGGGTCGTGAAAAACTGTTTTTT. Its translation is CASTRQGREKLFF. The chain couples TRBV2 to TRBJ1-4; tentatively, D is TRBD1 (5 bases). The V gene lost 7 bases and the J gene lost 7 bases, with 13 bases spanning the gap. The CDR3 is 13 amino acids. Germline V CDR1 and CDR2: SNHLY, FYNNEI.

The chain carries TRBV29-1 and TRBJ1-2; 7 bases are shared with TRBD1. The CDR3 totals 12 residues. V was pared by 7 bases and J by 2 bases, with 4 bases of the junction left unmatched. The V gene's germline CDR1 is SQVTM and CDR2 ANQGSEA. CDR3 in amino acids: CSGGQKNYGYTF. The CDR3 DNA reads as TGCAGCGGGGGACAGAAGAACTATGGCTACACCTTC.

The CDR3 DNA reads TGTGCCAGCAGTGACGGGATGAGCTCCTACAATGAGCAGTTCTTC. Amino acid sequence: CASSDGMSSYNEQFF. The chain couples TRBV6-4 to TRBJ2-1; D ambiguous. The germline CDR1 and CDR2 sequences are MRHNA and SNTAGT. Trimming took 2 bases from V and 0 from J, leaving 8 bases between them. The CDR3 runs 15 residues.

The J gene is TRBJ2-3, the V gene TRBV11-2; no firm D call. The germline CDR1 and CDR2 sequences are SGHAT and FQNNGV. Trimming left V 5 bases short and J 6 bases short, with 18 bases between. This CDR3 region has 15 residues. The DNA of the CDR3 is TGTGCCAGCAGCCTTTCGAAGGACGCACGGGATACGCAGTATTTT. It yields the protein CASSLSKDARDTQYF.

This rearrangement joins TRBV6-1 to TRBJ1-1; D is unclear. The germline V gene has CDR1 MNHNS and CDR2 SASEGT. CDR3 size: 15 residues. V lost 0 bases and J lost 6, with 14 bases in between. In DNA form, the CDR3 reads TGTGCCAGCAGTGAAGCAATGAGAGGTCCCTCTGAAGCTTTCTTT. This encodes CASSEAMRGPSEAFF.

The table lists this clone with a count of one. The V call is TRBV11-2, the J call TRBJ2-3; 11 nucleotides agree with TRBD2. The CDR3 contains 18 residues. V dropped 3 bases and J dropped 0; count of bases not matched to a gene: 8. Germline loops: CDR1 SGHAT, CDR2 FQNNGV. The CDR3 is CASSFETSGVFSTDTQYF. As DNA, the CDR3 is TGTGCCAGCAGCTTCGAGACTAGCGGGGTCTTTAGCACAGATACGCAGTATTTT. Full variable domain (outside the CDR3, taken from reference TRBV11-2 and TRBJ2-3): EAGVAQSPRYKIIEKRQSVAFWCNPISGHATLYWYQQILGQGPKLLIQFQNNGVVDDSQLPKDRFSAERLKGVDSTLKIQPAKLEDSAVYLCASSFETSGVFSTDTQYFGPGTRLTVL.

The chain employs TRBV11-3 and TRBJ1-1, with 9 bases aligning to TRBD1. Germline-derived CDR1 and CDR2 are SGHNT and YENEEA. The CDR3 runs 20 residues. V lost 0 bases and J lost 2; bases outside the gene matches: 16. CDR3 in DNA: TGTGCCAGCAGCTTAGAGGGGGGACCGGGACAGGGAAAATTAAACACTGAAGCTTTCTTT. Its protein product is CASSLEGGPGQGKLNTEAFF. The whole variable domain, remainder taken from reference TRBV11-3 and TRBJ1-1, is EAGVVQSPRYKIIEKKQPVAFWCNPISGHNTLYWYLQNLGQGPELLIRYENEEAVDDSQLPKDRFSAERLKGVDSTLKIQPAELGDSAVYLCASSLEGGPGQGKLNTEAFFGQGTRLTVV.

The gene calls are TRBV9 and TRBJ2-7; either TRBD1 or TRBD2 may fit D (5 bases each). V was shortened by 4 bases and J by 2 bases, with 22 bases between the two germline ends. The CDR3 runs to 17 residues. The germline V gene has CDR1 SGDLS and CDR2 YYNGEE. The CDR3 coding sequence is TGTGCCAGCAGCCACCCACGAGGGGATACGGCCCCCTACGAGCAGTACTTC. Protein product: CASSHPRGDTAPYEQYF. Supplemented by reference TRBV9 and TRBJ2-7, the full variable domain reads DSGVTQTPKHLITATGQRVTLRCSPRSGDLSVYWYQQSLDQGLQFLIQYYNGEERAKGNILERFSAQQFPDLHSELNLSSLELGDSALYFCASSHPRGDTAPYEQYFGPGTRLTVT.

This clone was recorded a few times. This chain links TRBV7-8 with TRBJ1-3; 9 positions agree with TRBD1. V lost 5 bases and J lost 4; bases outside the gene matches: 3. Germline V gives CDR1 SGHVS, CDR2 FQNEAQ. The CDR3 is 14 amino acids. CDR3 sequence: CASSPGQGGNTIYF. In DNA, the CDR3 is TGTGCCAGCAGCCCCGGACAGGGGGGAAACACCATATATTTT.

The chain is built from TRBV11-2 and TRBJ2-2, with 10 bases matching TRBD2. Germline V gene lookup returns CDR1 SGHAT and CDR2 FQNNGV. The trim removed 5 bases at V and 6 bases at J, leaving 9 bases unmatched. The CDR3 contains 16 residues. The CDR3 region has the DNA TGTGCCAGCAGCCCCGCTGGGCTAGCGGGGGCCGGGGAGCTGTTTTTT. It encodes CASSPAGLAGAGELFF.

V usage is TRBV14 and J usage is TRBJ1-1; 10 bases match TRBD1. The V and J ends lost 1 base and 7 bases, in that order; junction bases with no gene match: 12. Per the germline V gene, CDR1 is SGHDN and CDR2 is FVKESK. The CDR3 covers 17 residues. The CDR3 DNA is TGTGCCAGCAGCCAAGCTTCCCCGGGACAGGGGTGGGGTGAAGCTTTCTTT. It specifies CASSQASPGQGWGEAFF.

The CDR3 loop reads CAISESLRGYGYTF. CDR3 DNA: TGTGCCATCAGTGAGTCGCTCAGAGGGTATGGCTACACCTTC. The chain employs TRBV10-3 and TRBJ1-2, with D hard to call. Germline V gene lookup returns CDR1 ENHRY and CDR2 SYGVKD. This CDR3 contains 14 residues. V was clipped by 0 bases and J by 5 bases, with 10 bases between them.